A selection of T cell receptor beta chains follows, all from one sample in a study of blood T cell repertoires in COVID-19. Produced via immunoSEQ multiplex PCR; TCRdb's table is partial and in-frame only. In the table there are 400,000 to 450,000 clones, roughly 89% of which are singletons. The sample consisted of peripheral blood. The receptors shown here come from a man aged 18 to 30 with COVID-19, enrolled during active disease. CDR3s include the opening cysteine and the closing phenylalanine or tryptophan. The D gene is left open where the match is weak. Size tells how often a clone was seen (once, few, many) or the class of an expanded clone, and some rows leave it out.

j_call	clone_size	v_call	d_call	cdr3_nt	cdr3_aa
TRBJ2-7	once	TRBV9	.	TGTGCCAGCAGCGTAGGAGGGGGTGGGTTCGAGCAGTACTTC	CASSVGGGGFEQYF
TRBJ2-2	.	TRBV2	.	TGTGCCAGCAGTGCTATCCAGGGCGTTAAGCTGTTTTTT	CASSAIQGVKLFF
TRBJ1-1	.	TRBV9	.	TGTGCCAGCAGCGTAGGAGTCAAGAACACTGAAGCTTTCTTT	CASSVGVKNTEAFF
TRBJ2-1	.	TRBV12-3/TRBV12-4	.	TGTGCCAGCAGTTTCCGGACCCGGGACTCTCTGTTCTTC	CASSFRTRDSLFF
TRBJ2-7	.	TRBV7-9	TRBD2	TGTGCCAGCAGCCTAGAGCGGGTCCCTCCTAGCGGGAGCTCCTACGAGCAGTACTTC	CASSLERVPPSGSSYEQYF
TRBJ2-1	.	TRBV6-5	.	TGTGCCAGCAGAGTTCGACTAGACAATGAGCAGTTCTTC	CASRVRLDNEQFF
TRBJ1-5	.	TRBV21-1	.	TGTGCCAGCAGCAAAGGGGACAGTAATCAGCCCCAGCATTTT	CASSKGDSNQPQHF
TRBJ2-5	.	TRBV2	TRBD2	TGTGCCAGCAGCGGTACTAGCGGGGGGGCAAGAGAGACCCAGTACTTC	CASSGTSGGARETQYF
TRBJ2-2	.	TRBV6-1	TRBD2	TGTGCCAGCAGTGCGGCCGGGACTAGCGGTTACACCGGGGAGCTGTTTTTT	CASSAAGTSGYTGELFF
TRBJ2-2	.	TRBV4-1	.	TGCGCCAGCATGCCAGGGGACACCCTTCCCGGGGAGCTGTTTTTT	CASMPGDTLPGELFF
TRBJ2-1	.	TRBV24-1	.	TGTGCCACCAGTATAGGGGACAATGAGCAGTTCTTC	CATSIGDNEQFF
TRBJ2-3	.	TRBV6-6	.	TGTGCCAGCAGTTACCCAGGGACAGATACGCAGTATTTT	CASSYPGTDTQYF
TRBJ2-2	.	TRBV2	.	TGTGCCAGCAGTGAATCCCCAGGCACCGGGGAGCTGTTTTTT	CASSESPGTGELFF
TRBJ2-7	.	TRBV5-8	.	TGTGCCAGCAGCCGGCAGGGGCAGACTTCCTACGAGCAGTACTTC	CASSRQGQTSYEQYF
TRBJ2-5	.	TRBV5-4	.	TGTGCCAGCAGCTTGTGGGGTGGCGGGGAGACCCAGTACTTC	CASSLWGGGETQYF
TRBJ2-7	.	TRBV5-1	.	TGCGCCAGTGCACAACAGAGGGGGAGTTACGAGCAGTACTTC	CASAQQRGSYEQYF
TRBJ2-1	.	TRBV7-2	TRBD2	TGTGCCAGCAGCTTATCCAGGACTAGCGCCTCCTACAATGAGCAGTTCTTC	CASSLSRTSASYNEQFF
TRBJ2-7	.	TRBV5-6	.	TGTGCCAGCAGCTTCCGGGGAAGCTCTTACGAGCAGTACTTC	CASSFRGSSYEQYF
TRBJ1-1	.	TRBV6-5	.	TGTGCCAGCAGATTTGACAGTCGGAACACTGAAGCTTTCTTT	CASRFDSRNTEAFF
TRBJ1-5	.	TRBV29-1	TRBD1	TGCAGCGCTTCAAATTCCGGGACAGGGAATCAGCCCCAGCATTTT	CSASNSGTGNQPQHF
TRBJ1-3	.	TRBV14	.	TGTGCCAGCGGCTTCAGGTCTGGAAACACCATATATTTT	CASGFRSGNTIYF
TRBJ2-1	.	TRBV19	.	TGTGCCAGTAGTAGTTCGGGGGTATACAATGAGCAGTTCTTC	CASSSSGVYNEQFF
TRBJ2-1	.	TRBV7-9	TRBD2	TGTGCCAGCAGCTTAGGACTAGCGGGAGGTGAGCAGTTCTTC	CASSLGLAGGEQFF
TRBJ2-6	.	TRBV15	.	TGTGCCACCAGCATAAACTCTGGGGCCAACGTCCTGACTTTC	CATSINSGANVLTF
TRBJ2-5	.	TRBV6-1	TRBD1	TGTGCCAGCAGTGAAATCTGGACAGGGGGGGCGACCCAGTACTTC	CASSEIWTGGATQYF
TRBJ2-3	.	TRBV14	TRBD2	TGTGCCAGCAGCCAGGCTAGCGGTGGTCTACATACGCAGTATTTT	CASSQASGGLHTQYF
TRBJ1-4	.	TRBV11-1	TRBD1	TGTGCCAGCAGCTTCCAACCGACAGGGAGTAATGAAAAACTGTTTTTT	CASSFQPTGSNEKLFF
TRBJ1-3	.	TRBV2	.	TGTGCCAGCAGCCCCGATGGGGGACACCACTCTGGAAACACCATATATTTT	CASSPDGGHHSGNTIYF
TRBJ2-5	.	TRBV7-2	.	TGTGCCAGCAGCTTATCTATAGCGGAGACCCAGTACTTC	CASSLSIAETQYF
TRBJ2-1	.	TRBV19	TRBD1	TGTGCCAGTAGTACGGGGACAGGGAGCTCCTACAATGAGCAGTTCTTC	CASSTGTGSSYNEQFF
TRBJ2-4	.	TRBV5-1	TRBD1	TGCGCCAGCAGCCTCCTGACGGGACAGGGTGGTCATGACATTCAGTACTTC	CASSLLTGQGGHDIQYF
TRBJ1-2	once	TRBV27	TRBD1	TGTGCCAGCAGTCCATGGACAGGGGGAAAGGCTAACTATGGCTACACCTTC	CASSPWTGGKANYGYTF
TRBJ1-2	few	TRBV11-3	.	TGTGCCAGCAGCCGTGGAGATGGCTATGGCTACACCTTC	CASSRGDGYGYTF
TRBJ2-1	.	TRBV19	TRBD1	TGTGCCAGTAGTATGACAGGGGGCGCGGGCTACAATGAGCAGTTCTTC	CASSMTGGAGYNEQFF
TRBJ2-1	.	TRBV3-1/TRBV3-2	TRBD2	TGTGCCAGCAGCCAGAGCGGGGCGCGGGAGCAGTTCTTC	CASSQSGAREQFF
TRBJ1-5	.	TRBV4-2	TRBD1	TGTGCCAGCATCACAGGACAGGGCGGCAATCAGCCCCAGCATTTT	CASITGQGGNQPQHF
TRBJ2-3	.	TRBV5-1	TRBD2	TGCGCCAGCAGCCCGGGACTAGCGGGGGGGCGTCGCACAGATACGCAGTATTTT	CASSPGLAGGRRTDTQYF
TRBJ2-1	.	TRBV24-1	.	TGTGCCACCAGCCCTCCCTCCTCGGCAGCGTCCAATGAGCAGTTCTTC	CATSPPSSAASNEQFF
TRBJ1-1	.	TRBV19	.	TGTGCCACTAAGGACAGAGAGAACACTGAAGCTTTCTTT	CATKDRENTEAFF
TRBJ2-2	.	TRBV6-4	.	TGTGCCAGCAGTGACCTAAACACCGGGGAGCTGTTTTTT	CASSDLNTGELFF
TRBJ2-5	.	TRBV5-1	TRBD1	TGCGCCAGCAGCTTCGAGGCGGGACAGGGATTATACCAAGAGACCCAGTACTTC	CASSFEAGQGLYQETQYF
TRBJ2-5	.	TRBV11-3	TRBD2	TGTGCCAGCAGCTTATCATCTAGCGGGTTCTTACAAGAGACCCAGTACTTC	CASSLSSSGFLQETQYF
TRBJ2-2	.	TRBV10-1	.	TGCGCCAGCTCCCGGCGGATTTCTGGGGAGCTGTTTTTT	CASSRRISGELFF
TRBJ2-3	.	TRBV5-5	TRBD2	TGTGCCAGCAGCTTGACTAGCGGGAGAGAGGATACGCAGTATTTT	CASSLTSGREDTQYF
TRBJ2-1	.	TRBV11-3	TRBD2	TGTGCCAGCAGCTCACTAGCGAGCTCCTACAATGAGCAGTTCTTC	CASSSLASSYNEQFF
TRBJ2-5	.	TRBV7-6	.	TGTGCCAGCAGCTTAGACGGGGAGACCCAGTACTTC	CASSLDGETQYF
TRBJ2-1	.	TRBV9	TRBD2	TGTGCCAGCAGCGCGAGACTAGCGGGGGTTAATGAGCAGTTCTTC	CASSARLAGVNEQFF
TRBJ1-2	.	TRBV5-6	.	TGTGCCAGCAGTCCTCGACCCGGGGCTAACTATGGCTACACCTTC	CASSPRPGANYGYTF
TRBJ1-2	once	TRBV7-9	TRBD1	TGTGCCAGCAGCGATAGGGACAGATCCTATGGCTACACCTTC	CASSDRDRSYGYTF
TRBJ2-1	.	TRBV11-2	TRBD2	TGTGCCAGCAGCTTTACCAGCGGGAGCGGCAATGAGCAGTTCTTC	CASSFTSGSGNEQFF
TRBJ1-5	.	TRBV6-8	.	TGTGCCAGCAGTAAGTGCCGCGGCAATCAGCCCCAGCATTTT	CASSKCRGNQPQHF